These 23 T cell receptor beta chains came from one sample sequenced in a study of T-cell reconstitution after alpha-beta-depleted transplantation in children. During its preparation, the TCRbeta library received unique molecular identifiers. TCRdb re-analysed the PCR reads in MiXCR, keeping a single row per CDR3 protein. There are approximately 510,000 distinct CDR3 sequences in the sample; 15% to 20% occur only once, and 3% to 4% lies in the top ten. The sequences come from PBMCs from the stem cell graft donor, collected from the stem cell graft. These receptors all stem from a human donor who donated a stem cell graft to a child with acute lymphoblastic leukemia.

The rearrangement links TRBV20-1 to TRBJ2-1; a possible D gene is TRBD1 (5 bases). CDR3 length: 17 amino acids. The germline V and J ends were trimmed by 2 bases and 2 bases, with 19 bases remaining between them. Germline-derived CDR1 and CDR2 are DFQATT and SNEGSKA (reference sequence). The CDR3 loop reads CSARSVRTQIAYNEQFF. Written as DNA, the CDR3 is TGCAGTGCTAGATCTGTGCGGACACAAATAGCCTACAATGAGCAGTTCTTC.

This clonotype was seen more than once but under ten times. The chain carries TRBV20-1 and TRBJ2-1, with D possibly being TRBD2 (5 bases). V lost 3 bases to trimming and J lost 3 bases, with 12 bases between them. Germline loops: CDR1 DFQATT, CDR2 SNEGSKA (reference sequence). The CDR3 contains 14 residues. The CDR3 bases are TGCAGTGCTAGGCTTACTAGTATCTACAATGAGCAGTTCTTC. The encoded protein is CSARLTSIYNEQFF.

The chain is built from TRBV3-1 and TRBJ1-5; D unresolved. The CDR3 covers 15 residues. The V end was cut by 1 base, the J end by 4 bases, with 11 bases between. Germline V gene lookup returns CDR1 LGHDT and CDR2 YNNKEL (reference sequence). CDR3 sequence: CASSQGGQPNQPQHF. The CDR3, as DNA: TGTGCCAGCAGCCAAGGCGGGCAGCCAAATCAGCCCCAGCATTTT.

This clonotype has more than one count but fewer than ten. The genes are TRBV9 and TRBJ2-1; no clear D. With 3 bases removed from V and 7 bases from J, the gap between germline ends came to 14 bases. The CDR3 loop spans 14 amino acids. From germline, CDR1 is SGDLS and CDR2 YYNGEE. The CDR3 is CASSGGLEANEQFF. The CDR3 nucleotides read TGTGCCAGCAGCGGCGGTCTCGAAGCGAATGAGCAGTTCTTC.

The V and J genes are TRBV12-3 or TRBV12-4 and TRBJ2-5; D call uncertain. With 5 bases removed from V and 7 bases from J, the gap between germline ends came to 11 bases. CDR3 length: 12 residues. The CDR3 loop reads CASSLGPATQYF. For the CDR3, the DNA is TGTGCCAGCAGTCTAGGGCCTGCGACCCAGTACTTC.

This clonotype was detected a few times. This chain links TRBV6-5 with TRBJ1-2, with D possibly being TRBD1 (5 bases). The CDR3 loop spans 12 amino acids. Germline V gene sequence: CDR1 MNHEY, CDR2 SVGAGI. V was pared by 1 base and J by 5 bases, with 5 bases between. The DNA of the CDR3 is TGTGCCAGCAGTTACTGGGGGTATGGCTACACCTTC. It encodes CASSYWGYGYTF.

This chain joins TRBV15 and TRBJ2-7; 11 bases are a match to TRBD2. This CDR3 has 16 amino acids. V shed 5 bases and J 5 bases; nucleotides not matched to a gene: 11. In germline, CDR1 is LNHNV, CDR2 YYDKDF (reference sequence). The CDR3 region is CATSARRTSGSHEQYF. The DNA for the CDR3 is TGTGCCACCAGCGCCCGGAGGACTAGCGGGTCCCACGAGCAGTACTTC. Based on the CDR3 plus reference TRBV15 and TRBJ2-7, the full variable domain is DAMVIQNPRYQVTQFGKPVTLSCSQTLNHNVMYWYQQKSSQAPKLLFHYYDKDFNNEADTPDNFQSRRPNTSFCFLDIRSPGLGDTAMYLCATSARRTSGSHEQYFGPGTRLTVT.

The rearrangement uses TRBV20-1 and TRBJ2-5; D perhaps matches TRBD1 (6 bases). This CDR3 is built from 15 residues. Germline CDR1 reads DFQATT; CDR2 reads SNEGSKA (reference sequence). Trimming left V 6 bases short and J 5 bases short, with 22 bases between. Here the CDR3 reads CSATRGGLTSETQYF. CDR3 nucleotides: TGCAGTGCCACAAGAGGGGGTCTTACGTCCGAGACCCAGTACTTC.

This rearrangement joins TRBV9 to TRBJ2-3; D not resolved. The germline V and J ends were trimmed by 4 bases and 0 bases, with 6 bases remaining between them. Per the germline V gene, CDR1 is SGDLS and CDR2 is YYNGEE. The CDR3 has 13 amino acids. The CDR3 loop is CASSSESTDTQYF. The DNA for the CDR3 is TGTGCCAGCAGCTCAGAGAGCACAGATACGCAGTATTTT.

This chain joins TRBV7-9 and TRBJ2-7; D unclear. Trimming left V 5 bases short and J 7 bases short, with 24 bases between. The germline CDR1 and CDR2 sequences are SEHNR and FQNEAQ (reference sequence). The CDR3 contains 16 residues. The CDR3 loop reads CASSLSESPSMREQYF. CDR3 nucleotides: TGTGCCAGCAGCCTCTCCGAGAGCCCCTCGATGAGAGAGCAGTACTTC.

The chain joins TRBV5-6 to TRBJ2-1; D gene ambiguous. V lost 0 bases, J lost 0 bases, and 10 bases lay in between. This CDR3 spans 16 amino acids. CDR1 and CDR2 (germline): SGHDT, YYEEEE. The CDR3 DNA reads as TGTGCCAGCAGCTTGGTCGGAAGTTACTCCTACAATGAGCAGTTCTTC. Its protein is CASSLVGSYSYNEQFF. Using reference TRBV5-6 and TRBJ2-1 for the parts outside the CDR3, the full variable domain is DAGVTQSPTHLIKTRGQQVTLRCSPKSGHDTVSWYQQALGQGPQFIFQYYEEEERQRGNFPDRFSGHQFPNYSSELNVNALLLGDSALYLCASSLVGSYSYNEQFFGPGTRLTVL.

This chain joins TRBV20-1 and TRBJ1-1, with D unclear. The CDR3 has 14 residues. The germline CDR1 and CDR2 sequences are DFQATT and SNEGSKA (reference sequence). V shed 3 bases and J shed 4 bases, with 15 bases lying between them. The CDR3 region has the DNA TGCAGTGCTAGTGGACGGGGATCGGCCACTGAAGCTTTCTTT. This encodes CSASGRGSATEAFF.

J is TRBJ2-3 and V is TRBV10-2, with 9 nucleotides matching TRBD1. This CDR3 spans 14 amino acids. The V gene's germline CDR1 is WSHSY and CDR2 SAAADI. V trimming: 7 bases; J trimming: 4 bases; junction bases outside the gene matches: 6. CDR3 coding DNA: TGCGCCAGCACTTCGTGGACAGGGGCAGATACGCAGTATTTT. Amino acid sequence: CASTSWTGADTQYF.

This clonotype showed up just once. The V call is TRBV29-1, the J call TRBJ2-1, with a tentative D call TRBD1 (6 bases). V shed 3 bases and J shed 0 bases, with 9 bases lying between them. Germline CDR1 SQVTM, CDR2 ANQGSEA. This CDR3 spans 14 amino acids. The DNA for the CDR3 is TGCAGCGTTGATACAGGGAGCTCCTACAATGAGCAGTTCTTC. It translates to CSVDTGSSYNEQFF.

This clonotype was detected only a few times. V gene TRBV5-1 combines with J gene TRBJ2-7; TRBD1 agrees at 7 bases. The V segment lost 4 bases and the J segment 3 bases; nucleotides outside the gene matches: 10. The CDR3 runs 15 residues. Per germline, CDR1 SGHRS and CDR2 YFSETQ. The CDR3 loop reads CASSRVTGPSYEQYF. DNA for the CDR3: TGCGCCAGCAGCCGGGTGACAGGGCCAAGCTACGAGCAGTACTTC.

The chain couples TRBV6-5 to TRBJ2-1; D may be TRBD1 (5 bases). CDR3 size: 15 residues. Per germline, CDR1 MNHEY and CDR2 SVGAGI. V lost 7 bases to trimming and J lost 2 bases, with 15 bases between them. CDR3 in DNA: TGTGCCAGCATCAGAAGGCAGGGAACCTACAATGAGCAGTTCTTC. Residues: CASIRRQGTYNEQFF.

This clonotype was detected a few times. The V call is TRBV28, the J call TRBJ1-5; TRBD1 agrees at 7 bases. The J segment lost 7 bases and the V segment lost 2 bases, leaving 14 bases of the junction unmatched. This CDR3 has 17 amino acids. Germline CDR1 is MDHEN and CDR2 is SYDVKM. The CDR3 sequence is CASSLRLYRGDRQPQHF. The CDR3 nucleotides read TGTGCCAGCAGTTTAAGGTTGTACAGGGGCGATAGACAGCCCCAGCATTTT.

This clonotype has a count of ten or more. The chain is built from TRBV20-1 and TRBJ1-1; 8 bases are a match to TRBD1. V was pared by 5 bases and J by 6 bases, with 8 bases of the junction left unmatched. CDR1 is DFQATT, CDR2 SNEGSKA, per germline (reference sequence). CDR3 length equals 13 residues. CDR3 bases: TGCAGTGCTCCTGGACAGGGTGTAGCTGAAGCTTTCTTT. It translates to CSAPGQGVAEAFF.

CDR3 in amino acids: CASSLALGWLAGEQFF. DNA of the CDR3: TGCGCCAGCAGCTTGGCCCTGGGATGGCTGGCTGGTGAGCAGTTCTTC. The genes are TRBV5-1 and TRBJ2-1; D is uncertain. V lost 0 bases and J lost 9, with 19 bases in between. Germline V gene data show CDR1 as SGHRS and CDR2 as YFSETQ. There are 16 residues in the CDR3.

The rearrangement uses TRBV5-1 and TRBJ1-1; D remains unclear. Germline lookup yields CDR1 SGHRS and CDR2 YFSETQ. Trimming shortened V by 6 bases and J by 1 base, and 10 bases separated the two germline ends. The CDR3 runs to 13 residues. CDR3 nucleotide sequence: TGCGCCAGCAAGCTACGGGAGAACACTGAAGCTTTCTTT. Translation gives CASKLRENTEAFF. The full variable domain, with the rest looked up from reference TRBV5-1 and TRBJ1-1, is KAGVTQTPRYLIKTRGQQVTLSCSPISGHRSVSWYQQTPGQGLQFLFEYFSETQRNKGNFPGRFSGRQFSNSRSEMNVSTLELGDSALYLCASKLRENTEAFFGQGTRLTVV.

The chain uses TRBV20-1 and TRBJ1-2; D is ambiguous. CDR1 is DFQATT and CDR2 is SNEGSKA in the germline V gene (reference sequence). With 2 bases removed from V and 9 bases from J, the gap between germline ends came to 16 bases. The CDR3 spans 13 residues. The CDR3 coding sequence is TGCAGTGCTAGACATGACACGGGAATTAGCTACACCTTC. This encodes CSARHDTGISYTF.

This clonotype was detected only a few times. The J gene is TRBJ2-7, the V gene TRBV5-1; D perhaps matches TRBD1 (7 bases). The germline V gene encodes CDR1 SGHRS and CDR2 YFSETQ. This CDR3 region has 14 residues. The V end was cut by 5 bases, the J end by 6 bases, with 18 bases between. CDR3 residues: CASRRERGLAEQYF. The CDR3 nucleotides read TGCGCCAGCAGACGGGAGAGGGGGCTCGCCGAGCAGTACTTC.

There are a few counts of this clonotype. The chain combines TRBV5-1 with TRBJ1-1; 7 bases are shared with TRBD1. Germline lookup yields CDR1 SGHRS and CDR2 YFSETQ. Germline trimming cut 3 bases from V and 3 bases from J; bases unmatched to any gene: 17. The CDR3 covers 18 residues. In DNA form, the CDR3 reads TGCGCCAGCAGCTCGTTGATCACAGGGGAAGGGATGGACACTGAAGCTTTCTTT. Protein product: CASSSLITGEGMDTEAFF.